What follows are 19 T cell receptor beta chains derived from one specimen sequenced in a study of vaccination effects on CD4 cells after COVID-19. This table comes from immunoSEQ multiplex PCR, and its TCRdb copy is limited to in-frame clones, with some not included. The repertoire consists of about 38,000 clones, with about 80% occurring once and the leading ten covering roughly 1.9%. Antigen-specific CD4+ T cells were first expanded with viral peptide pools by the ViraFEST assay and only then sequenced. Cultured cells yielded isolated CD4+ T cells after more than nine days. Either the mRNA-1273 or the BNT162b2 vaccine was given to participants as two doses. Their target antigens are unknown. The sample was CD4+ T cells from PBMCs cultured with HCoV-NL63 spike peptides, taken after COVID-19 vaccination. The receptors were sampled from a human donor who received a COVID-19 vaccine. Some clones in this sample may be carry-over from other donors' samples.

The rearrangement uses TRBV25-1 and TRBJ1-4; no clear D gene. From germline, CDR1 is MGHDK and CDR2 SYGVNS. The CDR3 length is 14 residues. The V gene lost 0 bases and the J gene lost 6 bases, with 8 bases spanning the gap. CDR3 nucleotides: TGTGCCAGCAGTGAATATCGGCAGGATGAAAAACTGTTTTTT. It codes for CASSEYRQDEKLFF.

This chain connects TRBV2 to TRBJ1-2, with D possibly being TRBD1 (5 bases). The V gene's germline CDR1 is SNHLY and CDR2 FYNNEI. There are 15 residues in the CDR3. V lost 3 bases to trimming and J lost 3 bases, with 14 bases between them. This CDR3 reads CASSEVSGTYYGYTF. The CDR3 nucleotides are TGTGCCAGCAGTGAGGTGAGCGGGACCTACTATGGCTACACCTTC.

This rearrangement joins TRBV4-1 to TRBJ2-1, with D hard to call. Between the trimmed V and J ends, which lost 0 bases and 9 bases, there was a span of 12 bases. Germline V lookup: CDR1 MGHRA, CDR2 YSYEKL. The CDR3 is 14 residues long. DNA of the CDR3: TGCGCCAGCAGCCAAGATCGAGTCCCAGTTGAGCAGTTCTTC. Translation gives CASSQDRVPVEQFF.

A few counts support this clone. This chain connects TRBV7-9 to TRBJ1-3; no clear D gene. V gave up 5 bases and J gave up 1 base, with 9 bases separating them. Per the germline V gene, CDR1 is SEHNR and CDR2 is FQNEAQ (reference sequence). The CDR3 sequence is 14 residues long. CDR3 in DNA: TGTGCCAGCAGCCGGGGTTCGTCTGGAAACACCATATATTTT. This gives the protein CASSRGSSGNTIYF. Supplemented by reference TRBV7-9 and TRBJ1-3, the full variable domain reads DTGVSQNPRHKITKRGQNVTFRCDPISEHNRLYWYRQTLGQGPEFLTYFQNEAQLEKSRLLSDRFSAERPKGSFSTLEIQRTEQGDSAMYLCASSRGSSGNTIYFGEGSWLTVV.

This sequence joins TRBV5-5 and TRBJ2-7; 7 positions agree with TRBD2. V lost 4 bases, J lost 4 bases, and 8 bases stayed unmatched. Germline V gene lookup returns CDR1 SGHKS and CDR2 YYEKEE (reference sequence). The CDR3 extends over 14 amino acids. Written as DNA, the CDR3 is TGTGCCAGCAGCCACCGGGACTACCGTTACGAGCAGTACGTC. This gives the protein CASSHRDYRYEQYV.

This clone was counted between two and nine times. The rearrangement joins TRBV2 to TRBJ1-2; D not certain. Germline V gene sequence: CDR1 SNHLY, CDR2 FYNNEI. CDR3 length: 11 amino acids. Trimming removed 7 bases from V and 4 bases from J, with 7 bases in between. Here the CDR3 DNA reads TGTGCCAGCACTCGATCCTATGGCTACACCTTC. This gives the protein CASTRSYGYTF.

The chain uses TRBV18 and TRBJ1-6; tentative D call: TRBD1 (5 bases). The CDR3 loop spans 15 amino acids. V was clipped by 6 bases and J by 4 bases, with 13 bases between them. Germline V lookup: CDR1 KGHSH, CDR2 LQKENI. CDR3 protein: CASSPGTAYNSPLHF. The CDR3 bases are TGTGCCAGCTCTCCCGGGACCGCTTATAATTCACCCCTCCACTTT.

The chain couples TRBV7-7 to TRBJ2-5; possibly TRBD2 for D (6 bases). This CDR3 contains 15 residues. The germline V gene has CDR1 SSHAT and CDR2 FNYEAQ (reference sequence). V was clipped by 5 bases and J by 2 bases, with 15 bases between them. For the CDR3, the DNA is TGTGCCAGCAGCCCCACCGGGAGCAAGCAAGAGACCCAGTACTTC. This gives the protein CASSPTGSKQETQYF.

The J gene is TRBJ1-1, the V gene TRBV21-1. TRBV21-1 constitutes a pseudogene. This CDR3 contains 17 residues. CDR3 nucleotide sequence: TGTGCCAGCAGCAAAGCACCAGGACGCCGCGTGAACACTGAAGCTTTCTTT. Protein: CASSKAPGRRVNTEAFF.

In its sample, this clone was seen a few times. CDR3 in amino acids: CASSRAGGTGNTIYF. In DNA form, the CDR3 reads TGTGCCAGCAGCCGCGCGGGAGGTACAGGAAACACCATATATTTT. The V and J genes are TRBV4-2 and TRBJ1-3; D unresolved. CDR3 length: 15 amino acids. Per germline, CDR1 LGHNA and CDR2 YNFKEQ. Between the trimmed V and J ends, which lost 4 bases and 4 bases, there was a span of 14 bases.

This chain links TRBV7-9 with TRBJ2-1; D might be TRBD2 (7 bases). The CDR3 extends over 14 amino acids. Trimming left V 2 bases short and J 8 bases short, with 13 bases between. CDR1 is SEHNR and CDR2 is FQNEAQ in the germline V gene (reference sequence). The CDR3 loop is CASSLSGGRDEQFF. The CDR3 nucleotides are TGTGCCAGCAGCTTATCGGGGGGCCGGGATGAGCAGTTCTTC.

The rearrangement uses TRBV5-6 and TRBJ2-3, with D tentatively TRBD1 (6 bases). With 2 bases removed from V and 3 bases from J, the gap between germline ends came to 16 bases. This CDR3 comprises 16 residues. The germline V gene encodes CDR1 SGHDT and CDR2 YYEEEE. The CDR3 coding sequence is TGTGCCAGCAGCTTTGGGACATCATCTCTGACAGATACGCAGTATTTT. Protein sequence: CASSFGTSSLTDTQYF.

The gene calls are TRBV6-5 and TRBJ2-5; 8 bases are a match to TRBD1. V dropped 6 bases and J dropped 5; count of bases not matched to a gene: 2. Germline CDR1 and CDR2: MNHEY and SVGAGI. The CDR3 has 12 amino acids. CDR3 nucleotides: TGTGCCAGCAGGACAGGGGACGAGACCCAGTACTTC. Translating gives CASRTGDETQYF.

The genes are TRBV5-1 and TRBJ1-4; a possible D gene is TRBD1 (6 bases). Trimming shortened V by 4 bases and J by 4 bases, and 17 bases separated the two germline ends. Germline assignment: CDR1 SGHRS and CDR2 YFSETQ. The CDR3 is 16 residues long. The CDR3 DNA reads TGCGCCAGCAGCCCGGATCCCGGACAGTTTAATGAAAAACTGTTTTTT. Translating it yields CASSPDPGQFNEKLFF.

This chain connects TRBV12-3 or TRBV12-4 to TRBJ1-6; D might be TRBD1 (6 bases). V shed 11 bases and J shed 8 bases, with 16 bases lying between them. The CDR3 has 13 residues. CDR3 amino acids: CAHSVGGHSPLHF. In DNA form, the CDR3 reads TGTGCCCACTCTGTGGGGGGCCATTCACCCCTCCACTTT.

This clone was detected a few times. DNA of the CDR3: TGCGCCAGCAGCCAGGGGTACGGGCCCTCCTTCCGGCAGTACGTC. Its protein product is CASSQGYGPSFRQYV. The rearrangement uses TRBV4-1 and TRBJ2-7; D unclear. Germline V gene sequence: CDR1 MGHRA, CDR2 YSYEKL. There are 15 residues in the CDR3. The V end was cut by 3 bases, the J end by 9 bases, with 21 bases between.

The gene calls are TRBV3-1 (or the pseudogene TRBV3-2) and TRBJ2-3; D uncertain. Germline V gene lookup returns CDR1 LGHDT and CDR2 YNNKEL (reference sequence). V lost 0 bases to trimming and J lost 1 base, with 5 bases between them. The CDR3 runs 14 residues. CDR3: CASSQDPGTDTQYF. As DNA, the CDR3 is TGTGCCAGCAGCCAAGATCCCGGCACAGATACGCAGTATTTT.

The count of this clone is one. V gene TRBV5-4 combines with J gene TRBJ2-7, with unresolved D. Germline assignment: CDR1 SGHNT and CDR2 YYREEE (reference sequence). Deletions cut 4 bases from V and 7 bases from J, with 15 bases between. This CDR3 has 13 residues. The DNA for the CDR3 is TGTGCCAGCAGCCTAGACCCCTCAGGAGAGCAGTACGTC. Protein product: CASSLDPSGEQYV.

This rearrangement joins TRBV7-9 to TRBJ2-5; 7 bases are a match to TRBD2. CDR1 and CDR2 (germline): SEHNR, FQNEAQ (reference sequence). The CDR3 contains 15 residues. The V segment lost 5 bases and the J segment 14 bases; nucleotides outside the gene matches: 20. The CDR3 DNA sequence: TGTGCCAGCAGCAAGATTAAGGCAGGGAGGGTCTTTGCCTACTTC. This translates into CASSKIKAGRVFAYF.